The source of this TCR beta chain is a study of blood T cells in healthy people across ages. It was with a sample-barcoded 5' primer and a J-beta primer mix that a second PCR of roughly 6 to 12 cycles was run. With 12 random nucleotides, a template-switch adaptor tagged each individual cDNA molecule. Every sample produced at least 2.5 million CDR3-containing paired-end reads. Via MiXCR, TCRdb re-called the 5' RACE reads, giving one row per CDR3 protein. This table holds hundreds of thousands of distinct CDR3 sequences, 49% found once. Trimming removed 6 bases from V and 7 bases from J, with 10 bases in between. Germline CDR1 is SQVTM and CDR2 is ANQGSEA. CDR3 length: 10 amino acids.

The clonotype originates from a woman aged 60-70 years in good health. Material for sequencing was blood. This chain uses TRBV29-1 with TRBJ2-7, with a tentative D call TRBD2 (6 bases). In DNA, the CDR3 is TGCAGCGTATTACGGGAGGAGCAGTACTTC. Amino acids: CSVLREEQYF.